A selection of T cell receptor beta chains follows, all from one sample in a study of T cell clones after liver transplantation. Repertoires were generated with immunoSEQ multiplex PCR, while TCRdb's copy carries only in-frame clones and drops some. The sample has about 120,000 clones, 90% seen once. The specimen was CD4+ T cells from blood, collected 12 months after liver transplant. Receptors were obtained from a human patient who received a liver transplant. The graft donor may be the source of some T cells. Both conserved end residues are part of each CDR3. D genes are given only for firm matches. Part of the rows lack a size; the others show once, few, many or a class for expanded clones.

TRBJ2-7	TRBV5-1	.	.	TGCGCCAGCAGCCCTGGCAGGGAGTCCCCAGTGCCCCTTTACGAGCAGTACTTC	CASSPGRESPVPLYEQYF
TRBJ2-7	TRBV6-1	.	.	TGTGCCAGCAGTGAATCGGGTCGCACGTACGAGCAGTACTTC	CASSESGRTYEQYF
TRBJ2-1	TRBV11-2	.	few	TGTGCCAGCAGCCCGAAGGGGAGCTCCTACAATGAGCAGTTCTTC	CASSPKGSSYNEQFF
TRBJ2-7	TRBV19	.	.	TGTGCCAGTAGGGGTTGGGACGAGCAGTACTTC	CASRGWDEQYF
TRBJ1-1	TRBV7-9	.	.	TGTGCCAGCAGCTTAGTTCCACAGGATGCTGAAGCTTTCTTT	CASSLVPQDAEAFF
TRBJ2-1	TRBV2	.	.	TGTGCCAGCAGTGGCCAGTCCTACAATGAGCAGTTCTTC	CASSGQSYNEQFF
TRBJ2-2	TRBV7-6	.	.	TGTGCCAGCAGACGGACTTCAGGAAGCACCGGGGAGCTGTTTTTT	CASRRTSGSTGELFF
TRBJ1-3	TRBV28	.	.	TGTGCCAGCAGTTTAAGCGTCTCTGGAAACACCATATATTTT	CASSLSVSGNTIYF
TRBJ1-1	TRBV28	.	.	TGTGCCAGCAGTTTATCCAGGGTCCCTGAAGCTTTCTTT	CASSLSRVPEAFF
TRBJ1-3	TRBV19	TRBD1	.	TGTGCCAGTAGTAATCCGGGACAGGTGGTCACCATATATTTT	CASSNPGQVVTIYF
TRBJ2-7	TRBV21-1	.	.	TGTGCCAGCAGCAAAGTGAATAACGTGGGCGAGCAGTACTTC	CASSKVNNVGEQYF
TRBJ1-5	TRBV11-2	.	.	TGTGCCAGCAGCCCCGACTGGGGTCAGCCCCAGCATTTT	CASSPDWGQPQHF
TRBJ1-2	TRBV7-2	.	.	TGTGCCAGCAGCTTCCCCGGGACATCGGACCTCTATGGCTACACCTTC	CASSFPGTSDLYGYTF
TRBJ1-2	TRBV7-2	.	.	TGTGCCAGCAGCTTAACTGGAGTTTCCCCTTATGGCTACACCTTC	CASSLTGVSPYGYTF
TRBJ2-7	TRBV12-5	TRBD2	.	TGTGCTAGTGGTTTGGCCATTAGGGGCCTAGCGGTCCCCGGGGGACGCTACGAGCAGTACTTC	CASGLAIRGLAVPGGRYEQYF
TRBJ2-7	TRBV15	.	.	TGTGCCACCAGCAGGGGGCGGGGTTACGAGCAGTACTTC	CATSRGRGYEQYF
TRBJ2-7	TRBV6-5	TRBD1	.	TGTGCCAGCAGCTCACTCAGAGGGGGCCGTTACGAGCAGTACTTC	CASSSLRGGRYEQYF
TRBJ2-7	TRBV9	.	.	TGTGCCAGCAGCGGGGGCTTTCCCGACTACGAGCAGTACTTC	CASSGGFPDYEQYF
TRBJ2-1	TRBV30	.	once	TGTGCCTGGAGTGTTTCGGCCCACCCGGGGAATGAGCAGTTCTTC	CAWSVSAHPGNEQFF
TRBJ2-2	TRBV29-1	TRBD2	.	TGCAGCGTTGAAGGGACTAGCGGGGGCACCGGGGAGCTGTTTTTT	CSVEGTSGGTGELFF
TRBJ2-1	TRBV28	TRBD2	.	TGTGCCAGCATACTAGCGGGAGTTGGGAATGAGCAGTTCTTC	CASILAGVGNEQFF
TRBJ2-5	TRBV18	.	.	TGTGCCAGCTCAACCACGGGTGAGACCCAGTACTTC	CASSTTGETQYF
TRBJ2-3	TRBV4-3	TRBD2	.	TGCGCCAGCAGCCTCCAAGCGGGAGGGGCCACAGATACGCAGTATTTT	CASSLQAGGATDTQYF
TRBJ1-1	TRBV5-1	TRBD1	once	TGCGCCAGCAGCTGGGGGGACAGGGGAGGCACTGAAGCTTTCTTT	CASSWGDRGGTEAFF
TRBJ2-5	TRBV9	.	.	TGTGCCAGCAGCCTTGGACAGGGAGGGGAAGAGACCCAGTACTTC	CASSLGQGGEETQYF
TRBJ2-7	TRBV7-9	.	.	TGTGCCAGCAGCCGTGGAAGCTCCTACGAGCAGTACTTC	CASSRGSSYEQYF
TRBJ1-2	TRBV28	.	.	TGTGCCAGCAGCCTGCCGCGGTATGGCTACACCTTC	CASSLPRYGYTF
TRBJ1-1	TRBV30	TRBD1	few	TGTGCCTGGCTTGACAGGGACACTGAAGCTTTCTTT	CAWLDRDTEAFF
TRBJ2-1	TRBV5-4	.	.	TGTGCCAGCAGCTTAGGGGGGAATGAGCAGTTCTTC	CASSLGGNEQFF
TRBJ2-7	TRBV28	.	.	TGTGCCAGCAGTACCCGGGGTAGCGGACCCTACGAGCAGTACTTC	CASSTRGSGPYEQYF
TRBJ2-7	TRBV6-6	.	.	TGTGCCAGCAGCCCTACGTCCCTACAGGGAGAGCAGTACTTC	CASSPTSLQGEQYF
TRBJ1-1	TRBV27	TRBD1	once	TGTGCCAGCAGTTTACAGGGGGTGAACACTGAAGCTTTCTTT	CASSLQGVNTEAFF
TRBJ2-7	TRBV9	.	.	TGTGCCAGCAGCGGGGGCAGGGCCGATCACCAGCAGTACTTC	CASSGGRADHQQYF
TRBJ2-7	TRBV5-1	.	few	TGCGCCAGCAGCTTGGGGGCAGGGTCCAACGAGCAGTACTTC	CASSLGAGSNEQYF
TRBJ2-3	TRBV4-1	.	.	TGCGCCAGCAGTATCAGGGGATTGGGGACAGATACGCAGTATTTT	CASSIRGLGTDTQYF
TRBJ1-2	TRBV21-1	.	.	TGTGCCAGCAGCAAATCCGACAGGGACTATGGCTACACCTTC	CASSKSDRDYGYTF
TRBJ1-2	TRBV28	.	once	TGTGCCAGCAGTTTATTCCGGGAGGAGGATGGCTACACCTTC	CASSLFREEDGYTF
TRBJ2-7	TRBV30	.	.	TGTGCCTGGAGTGGGCCCGGGAGAAAGTACTTC	CAWSGPGRKYF
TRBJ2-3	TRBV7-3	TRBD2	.	TGTGCCAGCAGCTCGACTAGCGCCTCAATAGATACGCAGTATTTT	CASSSTSASIDTQYF
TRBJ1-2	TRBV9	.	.	TGTGCCAGCAGCGTAGAAGCCAACTATGGCTACACCTTC	CASSVEANYGYTF
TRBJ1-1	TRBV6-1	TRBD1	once	TGTGCCAGCAGCGGGACAGGGGACACTGAAGCTTTCTTT	CASSGTGDTEAFF
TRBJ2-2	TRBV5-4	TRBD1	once	TGTGCCAGCAGCCAGGGACAGGCACCCGGGGAGCTGTTTTTT	CASSQGQAPGELFF
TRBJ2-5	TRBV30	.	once	TGTGCCTGGAGTAGCGGGTTCACTCAAGAGACCCAGTACTTC	CAWSSGFTQETQYF
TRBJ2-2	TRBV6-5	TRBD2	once	TGTGCCAGCAGTTACTCCTCTAGCGGGAGAGGGGAGCTGTTTTTT	CASSYSSSGRGELFF
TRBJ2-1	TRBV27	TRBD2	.	TGTGCCAGCAGTTCATGGACTAGCGGCAACAATGAGCAGTTCTTC	CASSSWTSGNNEQFF